Presented here are 32 T cell receptor beta chains from one specimen sequenced in a study of OX40 agonist ivuxolimab in advanced cancers. Method: immunoSEQ multiplex PCR; TCRdb's copy keeps in-frame clones and lacks some. The sample carries fewer than 90,000 clones, approximately 89% recorded once. Specimen: CD4+ or CD8+ T cells sorted from blood, collected in a trial of the OX40 agonist ivuxolimab. The receptors here all came from an adult with an advanced solid tumor such as melanoma, head and neck, liver or kidney cancer.

This clone was seen just once. This chain uses TRBV7-2 with TRBJ2-2, with D perhaps matching TRBD1 (5 bases). CDR1 is SGHTA and CDR2 is FQGNSA in the germline V gene. The V end lost 5 bases, the J end lost 7 bases, and 14 bases lay between the germline ends. The CDR3 is made up of 14 amino acids. CDR3 in DNA: TGTGCCAGCAGCCCTACAGGCCGGCACGGGGAGCTGTTTTTT. Translating gives CASSPTGRHGELFF.

The chain is built from TRBV27 and TRBJ1-4; maybe TRBD1 (6 bases). V dropped 6 bases and J dropped 8 bases, with 16 bases sitting between them. CDR1 and CDR2 from the germline V gene are MNHEY and SMNVEV (reference sequence). CDR3 length equals 14 residues. DNA for the CDR3: TGTGCCAGCAGCCGTTATAGAGGACAGGAAAAACTGTTTTTT. Its protein product is CASSRYRGQEKLFF.

The V call is TRBV18, the J call TRBJ2-5; 13 bases align to TRBD2. The CDR3 totals 16 residues. The V gene end was trimmed by 3 bases and the J gene end by 3 bases; junction bases not matched to a gene: 4. Germline assignment: CDR1 KGHSH and CDR2 LQKENI. This chain's CDR3 is CASSPRGTSGKETQYF. The CDR3 DNA reads TGTGCCAGCTCACCGCGGGGGACTAGCGGGAAAGAGACCCAGTACTTC. The full variable domain, in which reference TRBV18 and TRBJ2-5 provide the parts outside the CDR3, is NAGVMQNPRHLVRRRGQEARLRCSPMKGHSHVYWYRQLPEEGLKFMVYLQKENIIDESGMPKERFSAEFPKEGPSILRIQQVVRGDSAAYFCASSPRGTSGKETQYFGPGTRLLVL.

The rearrangement joins TRBV18 to TRBJ2-7, with D perhaps TRBD1 or TRBD2 (6 bases each). The CDR3 runs to 13 residues. Germline assignment: CDR1 KGHSH and CDR2 LQKENI. Trimming removed 0 bases at V and 7 bases at J, with 10 bases between. CDR3 nucleotides: TGTGCCAGCTCACCACCGGGGGGCGGGGAGCAGTACTTC. Translating it yields CASSPPGGGEQYF.

The V gene is TRBV7-9, the J gene TRBJ1-1, with 8 bases lining up with TRBD1. V trimming: 5 bases; J trimming: 3 bases; junction bases outside the gene matches: 5. The CDR3 extends over 14 amino acids. Germline V CDR1 and CDR2: SEHNR, FQNEAQ (reference sequence). The CDR3: CASSTRGPDTEAFF. The CDR3 DNA sequence: TGTGCCAGCAGCACCAGGGGGCCTGACACTGAAGCTTTCTTT.

J is TRBJ1-6 and V is TRBV6-1, with D unclear. This CDR3 region has 15 residues. From germline, CDR1 is MNHNS and CDR2 SASEGT. Trimming took 1 base from V and 10 from J, leaving 14 bases between them. In nucleotides, the CDR3 is TGTGCCAGCAGTGAAGACGGACTAAGGGAGTCACCCCTCCACTTT. It yields the protein CASSEDGLRESPLHF.

V gene TRBV6-1 combines with J gene TRBJ2-5; TRBD2 matches at 9 bases. J lost 5 bases, V lost 6 bases, and 10 bases had no gene match. This CDR3 is built from 15 residues. CDR1 is MNHNS and CDR2 is SASEGT in the germline V gene. As DNA, the CDR3 is TGTGCCAGCAGGTCTAGCGGGGAGATGAGTGAGACCCAGTACTTC. Protein: CASRSSGEMSETQYF.

V gene TRBV2 combines with J gene TRBJ2-3; the D call may be TRBD1 or TRBD2 (5 bases each). The CDR3 consists of 16 residues. The V gene lost 6 bases and the J gene lost 3 bases, with 19 bases spanning the gap. Germline CDR1 and CDR2: SNHLY and FYNNEI. The CDR3 DNA follows: TGTGCCAGCAGCGGGGTAATACAGGTCTGGACAGATACGCAGTATTTT. This codes for CASSGVIQVWTDTQYF.

The V call is TRBV19, the J call TRBJ1-5, with 7 bases identical to TRBD1. With V trimmed by 8 bases and J by 7 bases, 20 bases remained unmatched. The CDR3 contains 17 residues. From germline, CDR1 is LNHDA and CDR2 SQIVND (reference sequence). Here the CDR3 reads CASQNSLDRATGQPQHF. The DNA of the CDR3 is TGTGCCAGTCAAAATTCGTTAGACAGGGCCACGGGGCAGCCCCAGCATTTT.

V and J are TRBV30 and TRBJ1-4; D might be TRBD1 (5 bases). Per the germline V gene, CDR1 is GTSNPN and CDR2 is SVGIG (reference sequence). The CDR3 is 14 residues long. V lost 4 bases and J 7 bases, leaving 16 bases between the germline ends. The CDR3 spells CAWTLKGFFEKLFF. The DNA of the CDR3 is TGTGCCTGGACCCTAAAGGGGTTTTTTGAAAAACTGTTTTTT.

This chain links TRBV7-9 with TRBJ1-1, with D hard to call. The CDR3 consists of 13 residues. The germline V and J ends were trimmed by 7 bases and 13 bases, with 22 bases remaining between them. Looked up from germline, CDR1 is SEHNR and CDR2 is FQNEAQ (reference sequence). The CDR3 protein is CASTVISGRGLFF. The CDR3 bases are TGTGCCAGCACCGTTATTAGCGGGCGAGGTCTTTTCTTT.

The rearrangement links TRBV28 to TRBJ1-1, with D unresolved. Germline CDR1 MDHEN, CDR2 SYDVKM. Trimming shortened V by 3 bases and J by 3 bases, and 20 bases separated the two germline ends. This CDR3 has 17 amino acids. CDR3 sequence reads: CASSLNEGVWEDTEAFF. The CDR3 DNA is TGTGCCAGCAGTTTGAATGAGGGAGTATGGGAGGACACTGAAGCTTTCTTT.

The gene calls are TRBV7-8 and TRBJ1-5, with TRBD1 matching 12 bases. From germline, CDR1 is SGHVS and CDR2 FQNEAQ. The CDR3 totals 15 residues. With 5 bases clipped from V and 6 bases from J, the junction kept 5 bases outside the gene matches. CDR3 amino acids: CASSNRDRGLQPQHF. CDR3 DNA: TGTGCCAGCAGCAACCGGGACAGGGGGCTTCAGCCCCAGCATTTT.

CDR3 DNA sequence: TGTGCCAGCAGCTTAAAGACTAGCGGAATAGAATTAGATACGCAGTATTTT. Translation: CASSLKTSGIELDTQYF. The chain carries TRBV7-9 and TRBJ2-3; 9 bases fit TRBD2. With 2 bases clipped from V and 5 bases from J, the junction kept 11 bases outside the gene matches. Per germline, CDR1 SEHNR and CDR2 FQNEAQ (reference sequence). This CDR3 spans 17 amino acids.

This chain uses TRBV30 with TRBJ2-1; TRBD2 agrees at 11 bases. This CDR3 region has 13 residues. Germline values: CDR1 GTSNPN, CDR2 SVGIG (reference sequence). J gave up 5 bases and V 8 bases, and 5 bases lay outside the gene matches. The CDR3 loop reads CAQTSGNDNEQFF. The CDR3 nucleotides are TGTGCCCAGACTAGCGGGAACGACAATGAGCAGTTCTTC.

The chain combines TRBV7-9 with TRBJ1-5; the D gene is possibly TRBD1 (5 bases). The CDR3 has 14 residues. Germline CDR1 SEHNR, CDR2 FQNEAQ (reference sequence). The V end was cut by 3 bases, the J end by 3 bases, with 9 bases between. This CDR3 reads CASSLGPVNQPQHF. The CDR3 region has the DNA TGTGCCAGCAGCTTGGGGCCAGTCAATCAGCCCCAGCATTTT.

This clone was seen more than once but under ten times. This chain uses TRBV4-2 with TRBJ1-1, with a tentative D call TRBD1 (5 bases). Looked up from germline, CDR1 is LGHNA and CDR2 is YNFKEQ. This CDR3 is 13 amino acids long. V dropped 2 bases and J dropped 11 bases, with 15 bases sitting between them. The CDR3 protein is CASSQLDSIAAFF. The CDR3 DNA sequence: TGTGCCAGCAGCCAACTCGACAGCATCGCCGCTTTCTTT.

The chain joins TRBV5-1 to TRBJ2-3; 11 bases align to TRBD2. CDR3 length equals 16 residues. Germline loops: CDR1 SGHRS, CDR2 YFSETQ. Trimming took 4 bases from V and 5 from J; bases not matched to a gene: 9. CDR3 DNA sequence: TGCGCCAGCAGCCTAGTACTAGCGGGGGCCGAAGATACGCAGTATTTT. Its protein product is CASSLVLAGAEDTQYF.

This clone was counted a few times. This sequence joins TRBV4-3 and TRBJ2-3; 14 bases agree with TRBD2. Germline V CDR1 and CDR2: LGHNA, YSLEER. J gave up 4 bases and V 4 bases, and 10 bases lay outside the gene matches. The CDR3 runs 18 residues. The CDR3 sequence: CASSPGKTSGGAPDTQYF. Written as DNA, the CDR3 is TGCGCCAGCAGCCCCGGGAAGACTAGCGGGGGGGCCCCAGATACGCAGTATTTT.

The chain recombines TRBV20-1 with TRBJ1-6; D call uncertain. Trimming pared 1 base from V and 13 bases from J, leaving 5 bases between. Germline CDR1 and CDR2: DFQATT and SNEGSKA (reference sequence). The CDR3 loop spans 10 amino acids. The CDR3 DNA follows: TGCAGTGCTAGAGCCTCCCCCCTCCACTTT. Translation: CSARASPLHF.

The V gene is TRBV30, the J gene TRBJ2-7; 12 nucleotides line up with TRBD2. The V segment lost 6 bases and the J segment 2 bases; nucleotides outside the gene matches: 8. Germline loops: CDR1 GTSNPN, CDR2 SVGIG (reference sequence). This CDR3 is built from 15 residues. This CDR3 reads CACRPSGRGTYEQYF. CDR3 bases: TGTGCCTGTCGCCCTAGCGGGAGGGGAACCTACGAGCAGTACTTC.

The genes are TRBV6-1 and TRBJ1-2; 8 bases are a match to TRBD1. CDR3 length equals 12 residues. CDR1 is MNHNS and CDR2 is SASEGT in the germline V gene. Trimming at V came to 7 bases and at J to 8 bases, leaving 6 bases not matched to a gene. CDR3 loop: CASKTGDWGYTF. The DNA of the CDR3 is TGTGCCAGCAAGACAGGGGACTGGGGCTACACCTTC.

V gene TRBV14 combines with J gene TRBJ2-6; D uncertain. CDR3 size: 16 residues. V lost 1 base and J lost 1, with 8 bases in between. CDR1 SGHDN and CDR2 FVKESK come from the germline V gene. The CDR3 region is CASSQGRLSGANVLTF. The CDR3 region has the DNA TGTGCCAGCAGCCAAGGAAGGTTGTCTGGGGCCAACGTCCTGACTTTC.

The chain recombines TRBV2 with TRBJ1-5; D is possibly TRBD1 (5 bases). Trimming removed 4 bases from V and 5 bases from J, with 9 bases in between. The length of the CDR3 is 13 residues. The germline V gene encodes CDR1 SNHLY and CDR2 FYNNEI. CDR3 in DNA: TGTGCCAGCAGTGCTAGGGGAGATCAGCCCCAGCATTTT. Its translation: CASSARGDQPQHF.

The rearrangement links TRBV5-4 to TRBJ2-7; no reliable D call. This CDR3 contains 13 residues. V lost 2 bases and J 2 bases, leaving 8 bases between the germline ends. In germline, CDR1 is SGHNT, CDR2 YYREEE (reference sequence). The CDR3 region has the DNA TGTGCCAGCAGCTTCTACGGAACCTACGAGCAGTACTTC. It specifies CASSFYGTYEQYF.

V is TRBV19 and J is TRBJ2-3, with D perhaps matching TRBD1 (5 bases). CDR3 length: 14 residues. The germline gives CDR1 LNHDA, CDR2 SQIVND (reference sequence). Trimming removed 8 bases at V and 2 bases at J, with 14 bases between. DNA for the CDR3: TGTGCCAGTCGAATGGGGCAGACCACAGATACGCAGTATTTT. It specifies CASRMGQTTDTQYF.

The rearrangement links TRBV18 to TRBJ2-2, with D uncertain. Germline CDR1 and CDR2: KGHSH and LQKENI. V shed 0 bases and J shed 3 bases, with 5 bases lying between them. The CDR3 consists of 14 residues. The DNA for the CDR3 is TGTGCCAGCTCACCACCGCAGCACACCGGGGAGCTGTTTTTT. It specifies CASSPPQHTGELFF.

The chain employs TRBV15 and TRBJ2-1, with a tentative D call TRBD1 (5 bases). Germline V gene lookup returns CDR1 LNHNV and CDR2 YYDKDF (reference sequence). V lost 0 bases, J lost 0 bases, and 6 bases lay in between. This CDR3 has 15 residues. CDR3 residues: CATSRDRGSYNEQFF. The CDR3 nucleotides are TGTGCCACCAGCAGAGATAGGGGCTCCTACAATGAGCAGTTCTTC. Together with reference TRBV15 and TRBJ2-1, the CDR3 gives the full variable domain: DAMVIQNPRYQVTQFGKPVTLSCSQTLNHNVMYWYQQKSSQAPKLLFHYYDKDFNNEADTPDNFQSRRPNTSFCFLDIRSPGLGDTAMYLCATSRDRGSYNEQFFGPGTRLTVL.

V is TRBV2 and J is TRBJ2-6; D remains ambiguous. Germline CDR1 and CDR2: SNHLY and FYNNEI. Deletions cut 4 bases from V and 0 bases from J, with 4 bases between. CDR3 size: 14 residues. The CDR3 DNA sequence: TGTGCCAGCAGTGCCATCTCTGGGGCCAACGTCCTGACTTTC. This gives the protein CASSAISGANVLTF.

The chain combines TRBV7-2 with TRBJ2-3, with D maybe TRBD2 (5 bases). Trimming cost V 6 bases and J 6 bases, with 22 bases left between them. This CDR3 region has 16 residues. The V gene's germline CDR1 is SGHTA and CDR2 FQGNSA. CDR3 in DNA: TGTGCCAGCAGTCGTCAGACTACCAATTTTGGGGATACGCAGTATTTT. Translated, it gives CASSRQTTNFGDTQYF.

This chain joins TRBV5-1 and TRBJ2-7; the match to TRBD1 covers 9 bases. The CDR3 runs 14 residues. The V and J ends lost 4 bases and 6 bases, in that order; junction bases with no gene match: 8. Germline values: CDR1 SGHRS, CDR2 YFSETQ. CDR3: CASSSTGTGSEQYF. CDR3 nucleotides: TGCGCCAGCAGCAGTACCGGGACAGGGAGCGAGCAGTACTTC.

The V gene is TRBV10-3, the J gene TRBJ1-2, with a possible D match to TRBD1 (6 bases). Germline assignment: CDR1 ENHRY and CDR2 SYGVKD. This CDR3 region has 15 residues. Trimming cost V 4 bases and J 0 bases, with 12 bases left between them. The CDR3 protein is CAISGLGGTNYGYTF. In nucleotides, the CDR3 is TGTGCCATCAGTGGGCTTGGGGGCACTAACTATGGCTACACCTTC.